This passage covers 21 T cell receptor beta chains from one sample sequenced in a study of blood T cell repertoires in COVID-19. Sequencing used immunoSEQ multiplex PCR; TCRdb keeps in-frame clones, though not all of them. The sample shows hundreds of thousands of clones, approximately 88% of them seen only once. The sequenced sample was peripheral blood. Every receptor here comes from a man in his sixties who had recovered from COVID-19.

The chain recombines TRBV13 with TRBJ1-1, with D uncertain. Germline loops: CDR1 PRHDT, CDR2 FYEKMQ (reference sequence). Trimming took off 5 bases at V and 3 bases at J, with 7 bases between the two ends. The CDR3 contains 12 residues. Here the CDR3 DNA reads TGTGCCAGCAGCCCCCAGTACACTGAAGCTTTCTTT. It specifies CASSPQYTEAFF.

The chain has TRBV11-2 and TRBJ1-1; the D gene is possibly TRBD1 (5 bases). Trimming shortened V by 1 base and J by 0 bases, and 6 bases separated the two germline ends. Germline V gene data show CDR1 as SGHAT and CDR2 as FQNNGV. The CDR3 covers 14 residues. CDR3 sequence (DNA): TGTGCCAGCAGCTTAGGCAGGGTGAACACTGAAGCTTTCTTT. Translated: CASSLGRVNTEAFF.

Remarks on this clone: One end of the junction does not line up with germline, which may come from a read error. The genes are TRBV6-5 and TRBJ1-5; D is undetermined. Germline loops: CDR1 MNHEY, CDR2 SVGAGI. The CDR3 has 12 residues. CDR3 sequence (DNA): TGCGCTTCAAGAGGCCTCAATCAGCCCCAGCATTTT. This encodes CASRGLNQPQHF.

The V and J genes are TRBV7-7 and TRBJ2-2; the match to TRBD2 covers 7 bases. This CDR3 is 15 amino acids long. From germline, CDR1 is SSHAT and CDR2 FNYEAQ (reference sequence). Trimming cost V 10 bases and J 2 bases; bases outside gene matches: 10. CDR3 bases: TGTGCCACCCGCCCGGGGGGACCTAACACCGGGGAGCTGTTTTTT. This encodes CATRPGGPNTGELFF.

The chain joins TRBV5-5 to TRBJ2-1; the match to TRBD2 covers 8 bases. Germline-derived CDR1 and CDR2 are SGHKS and YYEKEE (reference sequence). V shed 5 bases, J shed 4 bases, and the junction held 5 bases outside the gene matches. This CDR3 is built from 14 residues. CDR3 in DNA: TGTGCCAGCAGTGCGGGGGGCGGATACAATGAGCAGTTCTTC. Amino acids: CASSAGGGYNEQFF.

The CDR3 reads CSVEDRSEAFF. CDR3 bases: TGCAGCGTTGAAGACAGATCTGAAGCTTTCTTT. This chain joins TRBV29-1 and TRBJ1-1; D not certain. The CDR3 loop spans 11 amino acids. Deletions cut 0 bases from V and 6 bases from J, with 5 bases between. Germline CDR1 and CDR2: SQVTM and ANQGSEA. Using reference TRBV29-1 and TRBJ1-1 for the parts outside the CDR3, the full variable domain is SAVISQKPSRDICQRGTSLTIQCQVDSQVTMMFWYRQQPGQSLTLIATANQGSEATYESGFVIDKFPISRPNLTFSTLTVSNMSPEDSSIYLCSVEDRSEAFFGQGTRLTVV.

CDR3 residues: CATRLAGGKNEQFF. CDR3 nucleotides: TGCGCCACCCGACTAGCGGGAGGGAAAAATGAGCAGTTCTTC. V usage is TRBV10-1 and J usage is TRBJ2-1, with 14 bases fitting TRBD2. Germline V gene lookup returns CDR1 WNHNN and CDR2 SYGVQD (reference sequence). This CDR3 has 14 amino acids. Trimming removed 10 bases from V and 7 bases from J; junction bases left unmatched: 6.

The chain links TRBV19 to TRBJ2-1, with TRBD1 matching over 9 bases. The CDR3 extends over 16 amino acids. With 6 bases clipped from V and 6 bases from J, the junction kept 12 bases outside the gene matches. Germline V gene sequence: CDR1 LNHDA, CDR2 SQIVND (reference sequence). CDR3 bases: TGTGCCAGTAGAAGGACCGGGACAGGGCAGGCCAATGAGCAGTTCTTC. Amino acid sequence: CASRRTGTGQANEQFF.

This chain joins TRBV5-4 and TRBJ2-5, with 14 nucleotides matching TRBD2. The ends lost 4 bases at V and 7 bases at J; junction bases unmatched: 12. The germline V gene has CDR1 SGHNT and CDR2 YYREEE (reference sequence). The CDR3 spans 17 residues. CDR3 sequence: CASSQHPAGTSGGTQYF. CDR3 DNA sequence: TGTGCCAGCAGCCAACACCCGGCCGGGACTAGCGGGGGGACCCAGTACTTC. Looking up the rest from reference TRBV5-4 and TRBJ2-5 gives the full variable domain: ETGVTQSPTHLIKTRGQQVTLRCSSQSGHNTVSWYQQALGQGPQFIFQYYREEENGRGNFPPRFSGLQFPNYSSELNVNALELDDSALYLCASSQHPAGTSGGTQYFGPGTRLLVL.

V is TRBV4-1 and J is TRBJ1-1; D may be TRBD1 (5 bases). This CDR3 is 18 amino acids long. The V end was cut by 0 bases, the J end by 0 bases, with 17 bases between. The germline V gene has CDR1 MGHRA and CDR2 YSYEKL. Here the CDR3 DNA reads TGCGCCAGCAGCCAAGAGGGGCCATCGGGGGGTATGAACACTGAAGCTTTCTTT. This sequence encodes CASSQEGPSGGMNTEAFF.

The rearrangement joins TRBV7-2 to TRBJ1-4; D possibly corresponds to TRBD1 (6 bases). This CDR3 region has 14 residues. In germline, CDR1 is SGHTA, CDR2 FQGNSA. Trimming pared 3 bases from V and 9 bases from J, leaving 14 bases between. CDR3 coding DNA: TGTGCCAGCAGCTTCTCCGGGACAAACCAAAAACTGTTTTTT. Encoded protein: CASSFSGTNQKLFF.

This chain uses TRBV5-1 with TRBJ1-1; D not certain. Germline-derived CDR1 and CDR2 are SGHRS and YFSETQ. CDR3 size: 15 residues. The V end was cut by 0 bases, the J end by 3 bases, with 12 bases between. The DNA of the CDR3 is TGCGCCAGCAGCTTGGATAAGTTCGGGGACACTGAAGCTTTCTTT. This gives the protein CASSLDKFGDTEAFF.

V gene TRBV7-2 combines with J gene TRBJ2-7, with a weak D call TRBD1 (5 bases). In germline, CDR1 is SGHTA, CDR2 FQGNSA. Trimming removed 1 base at V and 2 bases at J, with 12 bases between. The CDR3 covers 15 residues. The CDR3 loop reads CASSLVAGLAYEQYF. The CDR3 DNA sequence: TGTGCCAGCAGCTTAGTGGCAGGGCTGGCCTACGAGCAGTACTTC.

The rearrangement links TRBV7-9 to TRBJ2-2; tentatively, D is TRBD2 (8 bases). CDR1 is SEHNR, CDR2 FQNEAQ, per germline (reference sequence). V dropped 5 bases and J dropped 3 bases, with 16 bases sitting between them. The CDR3 sequence is 16 residues long. CDR3 protein: CASSRPGGGYTGELFF. In nucleotides, the CDR3 is TGTGCCAGCAGCCGACCGGGAGGGGGCTACACCGGGGAGCTGTTTTTT.

The chain employs TRBV15 and TRBJ1-2; D unresolved. V lost 2 bases, J lost 5 bases, and 12 bases lay in between. The CDR3 extends over 14 amino acids. The germline V gene has CDR1 LNHNV and CDR2 YYDKDF (reference sequence). CDR3 coding DNA: TGTGCCACCAGCAGAACTCTAGACGAATATGGCTACACCTTC. It specifies CATSRTLDEYGYTF. Full variable domain (remainder filled in from reference TRBV15 and TRBJ1-2): DAMVIQNPRYQVTQFGKPVTLSCSQTLNHNVMYWYQQKSSQAPKLLFHYYDKDFNNEADTPDNFQSRRPNTSFCFLDIRSPGLGDTAMYLCATSRTLDEYGYTFGSGTRLTVV.

V usage is TRBV5-4 and J usage is TRBJ1-1, with D possibly being TRBD1 (5 bases). V lost 0 bases, J lost 3 bases, and 9 bases lay in between. The CDR3 is 14 amino acids. Looked up from germline, CDR1 is SGHNT and CDR2 is YYREEE (reference sequence). The CDR3 coding sequence is TGTGCCAGCAGCTTGGGGGGGGGTGACACTGAAGCTTTCTTT. It encodes CASSLGGGDTEAFF. Complete variable domain (other parts from reference TRBV5-4 and TRBJ1-1): ETGVTQSPTHLIKTRGQQVTLRCSSQSGHNTVSWYQQALGQGPQFIFQYYREEENGRGNFPPRFSGLQFPNYSSELNVNALELDDSALYLCASSLGGGDTEAFFGQGTRLTVV.

This chain connects TRBV7-2 to TRBJ1-1; TRBD1 matches at 7 bases. Germline V gene sequence: CDR1 SGHTA, CDR2 FQGNSA. CDR3 length: 13 residues. V was pared by 6 bases and J by 3 bases, with 4 bases of the junction left unmatched. CDR3 region: CASRSDRDTEAFF. CDR3 bases: TGTGCCAGCAGATCCGACAGGGACACTGAAGCTTTCTTT.

The V gene is TRBV15, the J gene TRBJ2-3; D unclear. The CDR3 runs to 16 residues. CDR1 and CDR2 from the germline V gene are LNHNV and YYDKDF (reference sequence). V was shortened by 0 bases and J by 0 bases, with 10 bases between the two germline ends. The CDR3 nucleotides are TGTGCCACCAGCAGAGACCCCCCGACTAGCACAGATACGCAGTATTTT. This codes for CATSRDPPTSTDTQYF.

This chain links TRBV3-1 (or the pseudogene TRBV3-2) with TRBJ2-1; TRBD2 might be the D (5 bases). The CDR3 consists of 11 residues. The germline gives CDR1 LGHDT, CDR2 YNNKEL (reference sequence). V lost 4 bases and J 9 bases, leaving 7 bases between the germline ends. Here the CDR3 reads CASSREGEQFF. The CDR3 DNA sequence: TGTGCCAGCAGCCGCGAGGGTGAGCAGTTCTTC.

V and J are TRBV5-4 and TRBJ1-5; D possibly corresponds to TRBD1 (6 bases). Germline V gene lookup returns CDR1 SGHNT and CDR2 YYREEE (reference sequence). With 1 base removed from V and 5 bases from J, the gap between germline ends came to 10 bases. This CDR3 spans 14 amino acids. CDR3 sequence (DNA): TGTGCCAGCAGCTTGCCAGGGGTGGATCAGCCCCAGCATTTT. Encoded protein: CASSLPGVDQPQHF.

The chain joins TRBV4-3 to TRBJ2-1; 7 nucleotides agree with TRBD2. The CDR3 is 19 residues long. CDR1 and CDR2 from the germline V gene are LGHNA and YSLEER. With V trimmed by 0 bases and J by 4 bases, 15 bases remained unmatched. CDR3 in amino acids: CASSQDIFVRETSYNEQFF. CDR3 coding DNA: TGCGCCAGCAGCCAAGATATTTTTGTGCGGGAGACGAGTTACAATGAGCAGTTCTTC.